Reported below is one TCR beta chain. The CDR3 loop spans 14 amino acids. The germline CDR1 and CDR2 sequences are LGHNA and YNFKEQ. V gave up 1 base and J gave up 8 bases; unmatched junction bases: 4. This sample was included in a study of blood T cell repertoires in COVID-19. In the study overall: Sample material is recorded as cDNA or gDNA derived from T cells, B-cell-depleted T cells, or PBMCs.

Using immunoSEQ multiplex PCR, the repertoire was profiled, and TCRdb retains in-frame clones only, with some absent. The table lists about half a million clones, 70% to 90% of them singletons. This sequence joins TRBV4-2 and TRBJ2-1, with 8 bases that match TRBD2. This sequence originates from a human donor in a cohort sampled during active COVID-19. Sequences were obtained from peripheral blood. The CDR3 region is CASSQATSVYEQFF. The CDR3 DNA follows: TGTGCCAGCAGCCAAGCGACTAGCGTCTATGAGCAGTTCTTC.